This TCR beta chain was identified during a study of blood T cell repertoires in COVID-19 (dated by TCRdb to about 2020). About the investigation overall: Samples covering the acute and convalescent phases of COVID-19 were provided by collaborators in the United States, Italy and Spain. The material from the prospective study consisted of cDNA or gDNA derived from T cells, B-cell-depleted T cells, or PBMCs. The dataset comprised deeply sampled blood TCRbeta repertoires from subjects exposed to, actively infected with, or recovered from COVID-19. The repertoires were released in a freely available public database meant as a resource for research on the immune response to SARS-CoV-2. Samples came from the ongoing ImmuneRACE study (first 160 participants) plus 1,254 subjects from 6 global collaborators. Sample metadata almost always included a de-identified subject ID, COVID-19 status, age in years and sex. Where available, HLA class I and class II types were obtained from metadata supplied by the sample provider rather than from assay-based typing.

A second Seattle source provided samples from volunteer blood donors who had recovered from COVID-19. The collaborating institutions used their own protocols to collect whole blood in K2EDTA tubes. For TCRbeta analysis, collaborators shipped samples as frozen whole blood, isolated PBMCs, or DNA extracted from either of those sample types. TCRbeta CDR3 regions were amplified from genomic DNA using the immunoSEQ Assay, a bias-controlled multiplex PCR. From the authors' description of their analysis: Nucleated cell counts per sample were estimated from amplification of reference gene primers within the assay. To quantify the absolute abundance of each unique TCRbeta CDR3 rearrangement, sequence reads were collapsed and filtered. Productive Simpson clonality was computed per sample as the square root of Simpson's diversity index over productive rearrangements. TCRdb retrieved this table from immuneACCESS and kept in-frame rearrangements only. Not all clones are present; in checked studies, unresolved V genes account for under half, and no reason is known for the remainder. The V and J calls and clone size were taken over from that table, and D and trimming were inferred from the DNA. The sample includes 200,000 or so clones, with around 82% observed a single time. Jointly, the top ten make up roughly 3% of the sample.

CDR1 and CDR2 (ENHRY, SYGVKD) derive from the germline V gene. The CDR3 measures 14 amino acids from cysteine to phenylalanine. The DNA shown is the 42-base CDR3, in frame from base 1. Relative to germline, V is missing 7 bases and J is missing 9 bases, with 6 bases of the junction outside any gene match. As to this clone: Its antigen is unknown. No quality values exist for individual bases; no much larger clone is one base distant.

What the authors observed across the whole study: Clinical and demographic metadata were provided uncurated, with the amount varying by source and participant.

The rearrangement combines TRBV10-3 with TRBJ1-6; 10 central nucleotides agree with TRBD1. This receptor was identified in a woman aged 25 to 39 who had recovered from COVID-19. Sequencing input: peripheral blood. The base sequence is TGTGCCATCACAAGGGACAGGGGTTTTTCACCCCTCCACTTT. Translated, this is CAITRDRGFSPLHF.